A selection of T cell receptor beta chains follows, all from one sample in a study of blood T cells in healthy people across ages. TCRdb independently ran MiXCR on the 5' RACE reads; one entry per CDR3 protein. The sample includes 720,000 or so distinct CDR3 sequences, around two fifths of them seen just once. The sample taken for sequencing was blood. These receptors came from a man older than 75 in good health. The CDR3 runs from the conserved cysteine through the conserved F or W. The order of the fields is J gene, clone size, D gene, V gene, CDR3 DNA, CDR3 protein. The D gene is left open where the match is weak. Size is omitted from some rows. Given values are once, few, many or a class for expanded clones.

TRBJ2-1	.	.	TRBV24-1	TGTGCCACCAGTGACCACAGGGTCAGTATAGATGAGCAGTTCTTC	CATSDHRVSIDEQFF
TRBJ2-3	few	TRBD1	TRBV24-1	TGTGCCACCAGTGCCCAACAGGGGTTAGATACGCAGTATTTT	CATSAQQGLDTQYF
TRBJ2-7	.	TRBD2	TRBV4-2	TGTGCCAGCAGCCAAGCCTTCCGAGGGAGGGGCGAGCAGTACTTC	CASSQAFRGRGEQYF
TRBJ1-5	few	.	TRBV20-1	TGCAGTGCTAGTGATAGGCAGGGGTGGAATCAGCCCCAGCATTTT	CSASDRQGWNQPQHF
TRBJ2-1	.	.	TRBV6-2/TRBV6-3	TGTGCCAGCAGTTTGGAGTTTGGGGATGAGCAGTTCTTC	CASSLEFGDEQFF
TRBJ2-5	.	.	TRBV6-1	TGTGCCAGCAGTGGAGCGCTGTCCGGTGGGCAAGAGACCCAGTACTTC	CASSGALSGGQETQYF
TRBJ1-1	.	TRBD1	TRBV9	TGTGCCAGCAGCCCATGGACAGGGGGCCAAAACACTGAAGCTTTCTTT	CASSPWTGGQNTEAFF
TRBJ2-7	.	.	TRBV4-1	TGCGCCAGCAGCCAACCGGGACGAGCGAGATCCTACGAGCAGTACTTC	CASSQPGRARSYEQYF
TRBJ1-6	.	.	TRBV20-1	TGCAGTGCTAGAGATCTCGTGGCTCCGGTTTTACCCCTCCACTTT	CSARDLVAPVLPLHF
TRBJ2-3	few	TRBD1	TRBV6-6	TGTGCCAGCAGAGATTCCGGGCGGACAGGGGATACGCAGTATTTT	CASRDSGRTGDTQYF
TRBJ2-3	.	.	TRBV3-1	TGTGCCAGCAGCACCAGGGGGGCCAGGGATACGCAGTATTTT	CASSTRGARDTQYF
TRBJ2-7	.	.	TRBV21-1	TGTGCCAGCACGGGACAGGGCAACGAGCAGTACTTC	CASTGQGNEQYF
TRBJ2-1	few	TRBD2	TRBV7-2	TGTGCCAGCAGCATGCGACTAGCGGGGGGGCAGGGGGAGCAGTTCTTC	CASSMRLAGGQGEQFF
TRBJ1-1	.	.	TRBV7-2	TGTGCCAGCAGCTTATATTTCGGACCCTCGAACACTGAAGCTTTCTTT	CASSLYFGPSNTEAFF
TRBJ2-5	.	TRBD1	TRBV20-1	TGCAGTGCTAGAGTTCTCGGGACAGGGCTGGGAGAAGAGACCCAGTACTTC	CSARVLGTGLGEETQYF
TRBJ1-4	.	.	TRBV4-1	TGCGCCAGCAGCCAAGGGGACGGCCCAACTAATGAAAAACTGTTTTTT	CASSQGDGPTNEKLFF
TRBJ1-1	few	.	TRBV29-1	TGCAGCGTTGATCGGGGGGTCACTGAAGCTTTCTTT	CSVDRGVTEAFF
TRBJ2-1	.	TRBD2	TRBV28	TGTGCCAGCACCCCGGGACTAGCGGGACTAGGGGAGCAGTTCTTC	CASTPGLAGLGEQFF
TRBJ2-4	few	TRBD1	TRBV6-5	TGTGCCAGCAGTTCCGACAGGGGGCCTTACAATGAGCAGTACTTC	CASSSDRGPYNEQYF
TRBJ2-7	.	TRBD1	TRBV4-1	TGCGCCAGCAGCCCCGGGGACAGGCCTAGGGATGAGCAGTACTTC	CASSPGDRPRDEQYF
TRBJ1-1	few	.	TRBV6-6	TGTGCCAGCAGTTACCAAAAGACAGGAAACACTGAAGCTTTCTTT	CASSYQKTGNTEAFF
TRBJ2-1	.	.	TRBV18	TGTGCCAGCTCACCAGGGGTACCCTACAATGAGCAGTTCTTC	CASSPGVPYNEQFF
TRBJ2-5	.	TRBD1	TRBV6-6	TGTGCCAGCAGTCCACCGGGACAGGGGGAGAAGACCCTGTACTTC	CASSPPGQGEKTLYF
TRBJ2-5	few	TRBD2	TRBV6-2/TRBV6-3	TGTGCCAGCAGTTACTCCCTTACTAGCGGGGGTTACCAAGAGACCCAGTACTTC	CASSYSLTSGGYQETQYF
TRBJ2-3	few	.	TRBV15	TGTGCTTCTCAAGTGGGGGGAAACACAGATACGCAGTATTTT	CASQVGGNTDTQYF
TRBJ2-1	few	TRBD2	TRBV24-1	TGTGCCACCAGTGACCTAGGACTAGCGGGAAACAATGAGCAGTTCTTC	CATSDLGLAGNNEQFF
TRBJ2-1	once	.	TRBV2	TGTGCCAGCAGTGTAATCGGGCCGCAGGGAGTGTACAATGAGCAGTTCTTC	CASSVIGPQGVYNEQFF
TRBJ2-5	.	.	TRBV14	TGTGCCAGCAGCCAAGATGTCACAAACCAAGAGACCCAGTACTTC	CASSQDVTNQETQYF
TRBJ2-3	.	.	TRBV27	TGTGCCAGCAGTCTATCCAATATCCGGCTAGCAGGGGGGACAGATACGCAGTATTTT	CASSLSNIRLAGGTDTQYF
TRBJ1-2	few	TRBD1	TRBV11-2	TGTGCCAGCAGCTACGGGACAGGGCTTGATGGCTACACCTTC	CASSYGTGLDGYTF
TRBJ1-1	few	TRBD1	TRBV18	TGTGCCAGCTCACCAGGGACAGGCCAGAACACTGAAGCTTTCTTT	CASSPGTGQNTEAFF
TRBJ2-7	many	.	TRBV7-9	TGTGCCAGCAGCTCTTGGGCTCCGGTCCACGAGCAGTACTTC	CASSSWAPVHEQYF
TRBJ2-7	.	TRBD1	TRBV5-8	TGTGCCAGCAGCGTTGATGGGGGGACAGGGGGCTCCGAGCAGTACTTC	CASSVDGGTGGSEQYF
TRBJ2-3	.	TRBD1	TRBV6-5	TGTGCCAGCAGTAAAGGACAGGACACAGATACGCAGTATTTT	CASSKGQDTDTQYF
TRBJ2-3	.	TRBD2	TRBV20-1	TGCAGCACCCTGGGGCTAGCGGGAGGGGATACGCAGTATTTT	CSTLGLAGGDTQYF
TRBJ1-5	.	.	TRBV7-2	TGTGCCAGCAGCTTATCGGGGGCCAATCAGCCCCAGCATTTT	CASSLSGANQPQHF
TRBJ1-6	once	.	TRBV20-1	TGCAGTGCTAAGACAGGTTACGGGAATTCACCCTCCCACTTT	CSAKTGYGNSPSHF
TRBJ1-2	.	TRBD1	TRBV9	TGTGCCAGCAGCGGACAGGGGATAAGCTATGGCTACACCTTC	CASSGQGISYGYTF
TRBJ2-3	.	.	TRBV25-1	TGTGCCAGCAGTGATAACTCAGGGGACTTGACAGATACGCAGTATTTT	CASSDNSGDLTDTQYF
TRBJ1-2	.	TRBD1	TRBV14	TGTGCCAGCAGGAGGGACAGTAACTATGGCTACACCTTC	CASRRDSNYGYTF
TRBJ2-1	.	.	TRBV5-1	TGCGCCAGCAGCTTGGAATTTGGGGGAGTGTTCAATGAGCAGTTCTTC	CASSLEFGGVFNEQFF
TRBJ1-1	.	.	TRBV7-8	TGTGCCAGCAGTAAGGGACGGAACACTGAAGCTTTCTTT	CASSKGRNTEAFF
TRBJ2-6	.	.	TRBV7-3	TGTGCCAGCAGCCTATCTGGTGGTTTTGGGGCCAACGTCCTGACTTTC	CASSLSGGFGANVLTF
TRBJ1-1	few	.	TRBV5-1	TGCGCCAGCAGCTTGGAGGGCACAATGAACACTGAAGCTTTCTTT	CASSLEGTMNTEAFF
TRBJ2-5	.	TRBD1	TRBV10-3	TGTGCCATCAACTTGGCAGGGGGCACGCAAGAGACCCAGTACTTC	CAINLAGGTQETQYF
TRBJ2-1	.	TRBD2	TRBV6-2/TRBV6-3	TGTGCCAGTGTGCGGGGGGGTAACAATGAGCAGTTCTTC	CASVRGGNNEQFF